These 32 T cell receptor beta chains came from one sample sequenced in a study of CD8+ T cells in alopecia areata. Treatment denoted: oral pan-JAK inhibitor, 5-10 mg twice daily. Isolated RNA was reverse transcribed into cDNA used as the sequencing template. Only in-frame clones appear in the TCRdb table, and some are missing; sequencing was by immunoSEQ multiplex PCR. The sample includes 180,000 or so clones, approximately 50% seen only once; the top ten take about a tenth. The sequences come from CD8+ T cells sorted from blood, collected around week 54, from a patient treated with tofacitinib. The source is a human donor with alopecia areata.

This clone occurred a few times. CDR3 nucleotide sequence: TGTGCCAGCTTCGGTTTCTCCTACGAGCAGTACTTC. This encodes CASFGFSYEQYF. The rearrangement joins TRBV2 to TRBJ2-7; D not resolved. The CDR3 contains 12 residues. The germline V gene has CDR1 SNHLY and CDR2 FYNNEI. V lost 8 bases to trimming and J lost 0 bases, with 8 bases between them.

V gene TRBV7-2 combines with J gene TRBJ1-2; D is unresolved. The V and J ends lost 4 bases and 1 base respectively, with 7 bases between them. Germline V lookup: CDR1 SGHTA, CDR2 FQGNSA. This CDR3 is built from 13 residues. In nucleotides, the CDR3 is TGTGCCAGCAGCTATGATAATAACTATGGCTACACCTTC. Residues: CASSYDNNYGYTF.

This rearrangement joins TRBV11-2 to TRBJ2-3; D is uncertain. With 4 bases removed from V and 0 bases from J, the gap between germline ends came to 11 bases. Germline CDR1 SGHAT, CDR2 FQNNGV. The CDR3 length is 15 residues. CDR3 sequence: CASSWDPTSTDTQYF. The CDR3 nucleotides read TGTGCCAGCAGCTGGGATCCCACTAGCACAGATACGCAGTATTTT.

This chain uses TRBV4-2 with TRBJ1-5; D unclear. The ends were cut back, 10 bases at V and 2 bases at J, with 12 bases in the middle. This CDR3 is 13 amino acids long. Germline CDR1 and CDR2: LGHNA and YNFKEQ. The CDR3 reads CATSERGNQPQHF. Here the CDR3 DNA reads TGTGCCACCTCGGAGCGTGGCAATCAGCCCCAGCATTTT.

V usage is TRBV9 and J usage is TRBJ2-3; D is ambiguous. There are 16 residues in the CDR3. Germline CDR1 is SGDLS and CDR2 is YYNGEE. The ends were cut back, 0 bases at V and 1 base at J, with 12 bases in the middle. The CDR3 nucleotides read TGTGCCAGCAGCGTAGGATTTGACCGACGCACAGATACGCAGTATTTT. Residues: CASSVGFDRRTDTQYF.

The gene calls are TRBV25-1 and TRBJ2-3; 7 nucleotides match TRBD2. V trimming: 7 bases; J trimming: 6 bases; junction bases outside the gene matches: 7. The CDR3 length is 13 residues. The germline gives CDR1 MGHDK, CDR2 SYGVNS. The CDR3 here is CASTEAGRDTQYF. DNA for the CDR3: TGTGCCAGCACCGAAGCGGGGAGGGATACGCAGTATTTT.

J is TRBJ1-5 and V is TRBV10-3; D ambiguous. The CDR3 consists of 13 residues. Germline CDR1 reads ENHRY; CDR2 reads SYGVKD. V gave up 5 bases and J gave up 1 base, with 6 bases separating them. CDR3 in amino acids: CAISSESNQPQHF. CDR3 in DNA: TGTGCCATCAGTAGTGAGAGCAATCAGCCCCAGCATTTT.

This clone showed up just a few times. The CDR3 region has the DNA TGTGCCTGGGCGTTCACAGATACGCAGTATTTT. This gives the protein CAWAFTDTQYF. The chain has TRBV30 and TRBJ2-3, with D unresolved. V shed 5 bases and J shed 2 bases, with 5 bases lying between them. CDR3 length: 11 residues. The germline CDR1 and CDR2 sequences are GTSNPN and SVGIG (reference sequence). The full variable domain, rest sourced from reference TRBV30 and TRBJ2-3, is SQTIHQWPATLVQPVGSPLSLECTVEGTSNPNLYWYRQAAGRGLQLLFYSVGIGQISSEVPQNLSASRPQDRQFILSSKKLLLSDSGFYLCAWAFTDTQYFGPGTRLTVL.

Concerning this clone: Relative to the germline gene, one junction end is altered; a read error may explain this. The chain uses TRBV5-1 and TRBJ1-1; D is perhaps TRBD1 (6 bases). Germline V gives CDR1 SGHRS, CDR2 YFSETQ. The CDR3 loop spans 16 amino acids. This CDR3 reads CASGLDNRVKNTEAFF. DNA of the CDR3: TGCGCCAGCGGCTTGGACAACAGGGTGAAGAACACTGAAGCTTTCTTT.

The chain joins TRBV18 to TRBJ1-5; D gene unclear. V was clipped by 2 bases and J by 8 bases, with 16 bases between them. The CDR3 is 15 residues long. The germline V gene encodes CDR1 KGHSH and CDR2 LQKENI. Here the CDR3 DNA reads TGTGCCAGCTCACCAAGTGATCTGGGGATGGAGCCCCAGCATTTT. Amino acid sequence: CASSPSDLGMEPQHF.

This clone was seen more than once but under ten times. The chain has TRBV30 and TRBJ1-2; no clear D. The CDR3 runs 13 residues. Germline-derived CDR1 and CDR2 are GTSNPN and SVGIG (reference sequence). V was cut by 0 bases and J by 4 bases, with 9 bases left in between. The CDR3 region has the DNA TGTGCCTGGAGTGTAGGAACCGCCTATGGCTACACCTTC. Its translation is CAWSVGTAYGYTF.

V usage is TRBV19 and J usage is TRBJ1-1, with TRBD1 matching 7 bases. This CDR3 comprises 15 residues. The germline V gene has CDR1 LNHDA and CDR2 SQIVND (reference sequence). V gave up 5 bases and J gave up 0 bases; unmatched junction bases: 6. CDR3 nucleotide sequence: TGTGCCAGTAGTCCTTGGGGACAGATGAACACTGAAGCTTTCTTT. Protein sequence: CASSPWGQMNTEAFF.

The CDR3 DNA reads TGCGCCAGCAGCTTGGGCGGACAGTTGAACACTGAAGCTTTCTTT. Protein product: CASSLGGQLNTEAFF. V usage is TRBV5-1 and J usage is TRBJ1-1; D may be TRBD1 (6 bases). Trimming cost V 0 bases and J 0 bases, with 9 bases left between them. Germline CDR1 is SGHRS and CDR2 is YFSETQ. This CDR3 is 15 amino acids long.

The rearrangement joins TRBV6-5 to TRBJ1-2, with D maybe TRBD1 (5 bases). The CDR3 is made up of 14 amino acids. V shed 0 bases and J shed 5 bases, with 10 bases lying between them. Germline loops: CDR1 MNHEY, CDR2 SVGAGI. The DNA of the CDR3 is TGTGCCAGCAGTTACTCGGAGGGGTGGTATGGCTACACCTTC. It yields the protein CASSYSEGWYGYTF.

The rearrangement joins TRBV29-1 to TRBJ2-6; D unresolved. The CDR3 spans 13 residues. The V gene lost 5 bases and the J gene lost 1 base, with 6 bases spanning the gap. Germline values: CDR1 SQVTM, CDR2 ANQGSEA. The CDR3 sequence: CSVMVSGANVLTF. The CDR3, as DNA: TGCAGCGTTATGGTTTCTGGGGCCAACGTCCTGACTTTC.

This clone was counted between two and nine times. The V and J genes are TRBV14 and TRBJ2-3; 13 nucleotides line up with TRBD2. V was clipped by 3 bases and J by 2 bases; unmatched bases: 5. This CDR3 comprises 17 residues. Germline-derived CDR1 and CDR2 are SGHDN and FVKESK. The CDR3 region is CASSQRLAGGYTDTQYF. DNA of the CDR3: TGTGCCAGCAGCCAGAGACTAGCGGGGGGATACACAGATACGCAGTATTTT.

In this sample, this clone turned up a few times. This sequence joins TRBV5-1 and TRBJ2-7; unclear D gene. V lost 4 bases, J lost 5 bases, and 10 bases lay in between. Germline V gene sequence: CDR1 SGHRS, CDR2 YFSETQ. This CDR3 comprises 12 residues. This CDR3 is CASSPVMDEQYF. The DNA for the CDR3 is TGCGCCAGCAGCCCGGTTATGGACGAGCAGTACTTC. Using reference TRBV5-1 and TRBJ2-7 for the parts outside the CDR3, the full variable domain is KAGVTQTPRYLIKTRGQQVTLSCSPISGHRSVSWYQQTPGQGLQFLFEYFSETQRNKGNFPGRFSGRQFSNSRSEMNVSTLELGDSALYLCASSPVMDEQYFGPGTRLTVT.

This clone was seen many times. This rearrangement joins TRBV6-1 to TRBJ2-3; D unclear. The germline CDR1 and CDR2 sequences are MNHNS and SASEGT. The CDR3 sequence is 16 residues long. V was cut by 2 bases and J by 3 bases, with 15 bases left in between. The DNA for the CDR3 is TGTGCCAGCAGTGAAAATCGACCCTCGAGGACAGATACGCAGTATTTT. Its protein product is CASSENRPSRTDTQYF.

The gene calls are TRBV5-4 and TRBJ1-2; 7 bases are shared with TRBD1. Looked up from germline, CDR1 is SGHNT and CDR2 is YYREEE (reference sequence). V gave up 5 bases and J gave up 4 bases; unmatched junction bases: 8. The CDR3 length is 14 residues. The CDR3 nucleotides are TGTGCCAGCAGTCTAACAGGGGAAACCTATGGCTACACCTTC. This encodes CASSLTGETYGYTF.

The V and J genes are TRBV30 and TRBJ2-2; no clear D gene. The ends were cut back, 2 bases at V and 3 bases at J, with 10 bases in the middle. CDR1 and CDR2 (germline): GTSNPN, SVGIG (reference sequence). CDR3 size: 14 residues. CDR3 sequence (DNA): TGTGCCTGGAGTTTTAAGGTGGACACCGGGGAGCTGTTTTTT. Encoded protein: CAWSFKVDTGELFF. Drawing the rest from reference TRBV30 and TRBJ2-2, the complete variable domain is SQTIHQWPATLVQPVGSPLSLECTVEGTSNPNLYWYRQAAGRGLQLLFYSVGIGQISSEVPQNLSASRPQDRQFILSSKKLLLSDSGFYLCAWSFKVDTGELFFGEGSRLTVL.

The gene calls are TRBV18 and TRBJ2-5; D might be TRBD1 (6 bases). Trimming removed 2 bases from V and 5 bases from J, with 12 bases in between. Germline V gives CDR1 KGHSH, CDR2 LQKENI. The CDR3 is 14 residues long. The CDR3 protein is CASSPIGGSETQYF. CDR3 bases: TGTGCCAGCTCACCAATAGGGGGTTCGGAGACCCAGTACTTC.

The chain has TRBV7-3 and TRBJ1-6, with 10 bases aligning to TRBD1. This CDR3 spans 16 amino acids. After removal of 4 bases from V and 8 bases from J, the junction contained 8 bases not matched to a gene. From germline, CDR1 is SGHTA and CDR2 FQGTGA. CDR3 sequence: CASSSRRDRGHSPLHF. Written as DNA, the CDR3 is TGTGCCAGCAGCTCCCGCCGGGACAGGGGACATTCACCCCTCCACTTT.

This clone showed up just a few times. The V call is TRBV19, the J call TRBJ1-1; possible D gene TRBD1, 6 bases. The germline V and J ends were trimmed by 9 bases and 4 bases, with 24 bases remaining between them. The CDR3 is made up of 16 amino acids. Per the germline V gene, CDR1 is LNHDA and CDR2 is SQIVND (reference sequence). CDR3 residues: CASGPRTADVATEAFF. DNA of the CDR3: TGTGCCAGCGGCCCACGGACAGCCGACGTGGCCACTGAAGCTTTCTTT. Supplemented by reference TRBV19 and TRBJ1-1, the full variable domain reads DGGITQSPKYLFRKEGQNVTLSCEQNLNHDAMYWYRQDPGQGLRLIYYSQIVNDFQKGDIAEGYSVSREKKESFPLTVTSAQKNPTAFYLCASGPRTADVATEAFFGQGTRLTVV.

The chain couples TRBV29-1 to TRBJ2-1, with D tentatively TRBD1 (6 bases). The ends were cut back, 0 bases at V and 4 bases at J, with 16 bases in the middle. The CDR3 has 16 amino acids. Germline CDR1 and CDR2: SQVTM and ANQGSEA. The CDR3 region is CSVEDRKDSTYNEQFF. As DNA, the CDR3 is TGCAGCGTTGAAGATCGAAAGGACAGCACTTACAATGAGCAGTTCTTC.

The chain employs TRBV9 and TRBJ1-5, with D possibly matching TRBD1 (6 bases). Germline V CDR1 and CDR2: SGDLS, YYNGEE. The CDR3 totals 13 residues. The V gene lost 0 bases and the J gene lost 9 bases, with 10 bases spanning the gap. The CDR3 spells CASSVATGWPQHF. Here the CDR3 DNA reads TGTGCCAGCAGCGTAGCTACAGGGTGGCCCCAGCATTTT.

This clone occurred a few times. The chain uses TRBV6-6 and TRBJ2-2; D gene unclear. This CDR3 region has 13 residues. V was shortened by 7 bases and J by 5 bases, with 11 bases between the two germline ends. Looked up from germline, CDR1 is MNHNY and CDR2 is SVGAGI (reference sequence). This chain's CDR3 is CASIVRVTGELFF. The CDR3 DNA sequence: TGTGCCAGCATTGTTCGGGTTACCGGGGAGCTGTTTTTT.

CDR3 loop: CASSFGTSGAYEQYF. CDR3 DNA sequence: TGTGCCAGCAGTTTCGGGACTAGCGGGGCCTACGAGCAGTACTTC. This chain links TRBV27 with TRBJ2-7, with 13 bases that match TRBD2. The CDR3 is made up of 15 amino acids. Unmatched junction bases numbered 1, after V lost 3 bases and J lost 2 bases. CDR1 MNHEY and CDR2 SMNVEV come from the germline V gene (reference sequence).

The sample holds a few counts of this clone. The V and J genes are TRBV7-9 and TRBJ2-7, with a weak D call TRBD2 (8 bases). Trimming pared 5 bases from V and 3 bases from J, leaving 20 bases between. The CDR3 is 16 amino acids. In germline, CDR1 is SEHNR, CDR2 FQNEAQ (reference sequence). CDR3 sequence reads: CASSHRGGGQDYEQYF. The CDR3 DNA reads as TGTGCCAGCAGCCACCGGGGGGGTGGACAGGACTACGAGCAGTACTTC.

The chain employs TRBV7-2 and TRBJ1-1; D not resolved. Germline V gene lookup returns CDR1 SGHTA and CDR2 FQGNSA. CDR3 size: 15 residues. V dropped 1 base and J dropped 1 base, with 10 bases sitting between them. The CDR3 region has the DNA TGTGCCAGCAGCTTAGTCACAGAAACGAACACTGAAGCTTTCTTT. It is translated as CASSLVTETNTEAFF.

The CDR3 nucleotides are TGCGCCAGCAGCCAAGGGGGACAGGTAGCCAAAAACATTCAGTACTTC. Protein: CASSQGGQVAKNIQYF. V usage is TRBV4-1 and J usage is TRBJ2-4; the match to TRBD1 covers 8 bases. V was pared by 1 base and J by 0 bases, with 2 bases of the junction left unmatched. The CDR3 is 16 residues long. The germline gives CDR1 MGHRA, CDR2 YSYEKL.

This clone has at least ten counts. V and J are TRBV5-1 and TRBJ1-2; the D is unclear. The CDR3 contains 13 residues. Germline CDR1 is SGHRS and CDR2 is YFSETQ. The V end was cut by 4 bases, the J end by 2 bases, with 9 bases between. Here the CDR3 reads CASSPTMNYGYTF. CDR3 coding DNA: TGCGCCAGCAGCCCTACAATGAACTATGGCTACACCTTC.

There are a few counts of this clone. This chain uses TRBV5-1 with TRBJ2-3; TRBD2 agrees at 7 bases. Germline V gives CDR1 SGHRS, CDR2 YFSETQ. The CDR3 is made up of 16 amino acids. The trim removed 0 bases at V and 6 bases at J, leaving 10 bases unmatched. CDR3 protein: CASSLARRGEGDTQYF. The CDR3 DNA sequence: TGCGCCAGCAGCTTGGCCAGGCGCGGGGAGGGGGATACGCAGTATTTT.